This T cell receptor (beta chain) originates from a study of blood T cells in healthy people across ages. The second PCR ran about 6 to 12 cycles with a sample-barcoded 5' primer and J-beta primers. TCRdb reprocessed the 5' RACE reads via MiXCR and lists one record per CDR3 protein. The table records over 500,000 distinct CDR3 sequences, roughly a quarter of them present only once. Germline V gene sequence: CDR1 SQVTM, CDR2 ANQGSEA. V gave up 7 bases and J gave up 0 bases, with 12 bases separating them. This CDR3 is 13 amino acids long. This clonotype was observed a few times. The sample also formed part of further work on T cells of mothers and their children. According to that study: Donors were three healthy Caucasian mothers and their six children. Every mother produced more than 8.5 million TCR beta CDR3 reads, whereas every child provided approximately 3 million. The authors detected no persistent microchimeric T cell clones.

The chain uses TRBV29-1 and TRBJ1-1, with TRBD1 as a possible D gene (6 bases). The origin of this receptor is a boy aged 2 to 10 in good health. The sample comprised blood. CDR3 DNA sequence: TGCAGCGCTGGGGGCAGGCTGAACACTGAAGCTTTCTTT. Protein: CSAGGRLNTEAFF.